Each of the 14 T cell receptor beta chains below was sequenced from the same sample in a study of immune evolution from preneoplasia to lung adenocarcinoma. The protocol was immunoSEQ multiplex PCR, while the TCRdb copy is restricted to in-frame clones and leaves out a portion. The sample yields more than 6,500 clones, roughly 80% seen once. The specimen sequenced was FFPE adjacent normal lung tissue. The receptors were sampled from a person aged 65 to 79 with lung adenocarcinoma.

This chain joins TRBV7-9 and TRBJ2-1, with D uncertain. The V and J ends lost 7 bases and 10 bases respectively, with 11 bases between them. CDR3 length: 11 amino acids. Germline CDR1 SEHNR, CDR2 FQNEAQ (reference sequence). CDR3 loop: CASTALGEQFF. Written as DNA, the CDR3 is TGTGCCAGCACTGCCTTGGGGGAGCAGTTCTTC.

CDR3 nucleotide sequence: TGTGCCAGCAGCTTGGTCGAAGGGAGTGGGGCCAACGTCCTGACTTTC. Encoded protein: CASSLVEGSGANVLTF. This rearrangement joins TRBV5-4 to TRBJ2-6; maybe TRBD2 (5 bases). The length of the CDR3 is 16 residues. V lost 0 bases to trimming and J lost 3 bases, with 10 bases between them. Per the germline V gene, CDR1 is SGHNT and CDR2 is YYREEE (reference sequence).

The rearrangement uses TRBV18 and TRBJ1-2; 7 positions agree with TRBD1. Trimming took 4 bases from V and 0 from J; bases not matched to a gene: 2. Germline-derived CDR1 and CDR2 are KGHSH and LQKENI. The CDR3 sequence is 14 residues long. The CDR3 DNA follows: TGTGCCAGCTCACAGGGGGCAGCTAACTATGGCTACACCTTC. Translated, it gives CASSQGAANYGYTF.

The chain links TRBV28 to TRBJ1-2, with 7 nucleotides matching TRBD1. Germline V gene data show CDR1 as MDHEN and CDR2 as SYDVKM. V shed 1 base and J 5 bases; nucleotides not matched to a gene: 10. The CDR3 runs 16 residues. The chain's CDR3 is CASSLSQPGQLYGYTF. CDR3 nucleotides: TGTGCCAGCAGTTTATCCCAACCGGGACAGTTGTATGGCTACACCTTC.

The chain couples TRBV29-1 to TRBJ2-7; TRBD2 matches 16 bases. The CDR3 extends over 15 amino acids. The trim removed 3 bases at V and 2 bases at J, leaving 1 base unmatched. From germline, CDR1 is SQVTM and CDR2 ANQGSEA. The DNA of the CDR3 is TGCAGCGTTGACGGGACTAGCGGGGGGGCCTACGAGCAGTACTTC. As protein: CSVDGTSGGAYEQYF.

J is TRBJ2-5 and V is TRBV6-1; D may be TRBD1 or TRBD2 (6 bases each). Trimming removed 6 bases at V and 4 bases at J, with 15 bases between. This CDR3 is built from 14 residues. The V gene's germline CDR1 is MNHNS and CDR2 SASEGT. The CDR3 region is CASSPEGGGETQYF. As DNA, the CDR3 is TGTGCCAGCAGCCCCGAAGGAGGGGGAGAGACCCAGTACTTC.

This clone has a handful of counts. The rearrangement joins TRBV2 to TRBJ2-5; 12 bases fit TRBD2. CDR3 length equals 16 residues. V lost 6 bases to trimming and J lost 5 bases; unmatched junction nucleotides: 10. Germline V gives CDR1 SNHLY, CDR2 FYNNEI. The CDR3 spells CASRAPSGGAEETQYF. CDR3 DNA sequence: TGTGCCAGCAGGGCTCCTAGCGGGGGGGCCGAGGAGACCCAGTACTTC.

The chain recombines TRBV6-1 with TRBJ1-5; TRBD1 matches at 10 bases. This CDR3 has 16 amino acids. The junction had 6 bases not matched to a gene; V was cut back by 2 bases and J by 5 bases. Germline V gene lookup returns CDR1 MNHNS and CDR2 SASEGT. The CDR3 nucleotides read TGTGCCAGCAGTGAAAGGGACAGGGGCCTCTATCAGCCCCAGCATTTT. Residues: CASSERDRGLYQPQHF.

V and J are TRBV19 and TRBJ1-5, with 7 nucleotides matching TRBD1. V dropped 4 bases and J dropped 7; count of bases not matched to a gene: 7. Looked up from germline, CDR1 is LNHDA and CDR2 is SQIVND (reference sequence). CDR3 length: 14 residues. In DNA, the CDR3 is TGTGCCAGTAGTACGCGACAGGGAAGACAGCCCCAGCATTTT. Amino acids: CASSTRQGRQPQHF. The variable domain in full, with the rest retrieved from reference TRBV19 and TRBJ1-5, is DGGITQSPKYLFRKEGQNVTLSCEQNLNHDAMYWYRQDPGQGLRLIYYSQIVNDFQKGDIAEGYSVSREKKESFPLTVTSAQKNPTAFYLCASSTRQGRQPQHFGDGTRLSIL.

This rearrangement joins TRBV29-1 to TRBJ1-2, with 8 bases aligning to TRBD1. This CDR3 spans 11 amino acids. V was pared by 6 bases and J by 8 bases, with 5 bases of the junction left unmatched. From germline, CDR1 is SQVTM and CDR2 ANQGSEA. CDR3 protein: CSVDRGVGYTF. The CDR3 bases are TGCAGCGTAGACAGGGGAGTAGGCTACACCTTC.

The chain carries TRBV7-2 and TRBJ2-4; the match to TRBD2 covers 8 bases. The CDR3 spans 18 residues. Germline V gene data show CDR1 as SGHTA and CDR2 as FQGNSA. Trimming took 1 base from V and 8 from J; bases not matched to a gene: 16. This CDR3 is CASSLGFRASGRGDIQYF. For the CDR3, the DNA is TGTGCCAGCAGCTTAGGTTTCCGGGCTAGCGGGCGGGGAGACATTCAGTACTTC. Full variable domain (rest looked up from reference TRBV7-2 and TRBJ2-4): GAGVSQSPSNKVTEKGKDVELRCDPISGHTALYWYRQSLGQGLEFLIYFQGNSAPDKSGLPSDRFSAERTGGSVSTLTIQRTQQEDSAVYLCASSLGFRASGRGDIQYFGAGTRLSVL.

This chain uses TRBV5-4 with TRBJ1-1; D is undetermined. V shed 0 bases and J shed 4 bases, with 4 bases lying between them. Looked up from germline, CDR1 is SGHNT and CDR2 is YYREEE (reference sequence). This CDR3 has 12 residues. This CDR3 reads CASSLDLTEAFF. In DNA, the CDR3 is TGTGCCAGCAGCTTGGATCTCACTGAAGCTTTCTTT.

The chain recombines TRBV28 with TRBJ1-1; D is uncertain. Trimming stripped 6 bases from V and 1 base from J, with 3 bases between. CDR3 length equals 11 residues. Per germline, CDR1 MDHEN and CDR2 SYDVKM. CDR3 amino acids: CASRWNTEAFF. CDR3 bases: TGTGCCAGCAGGTGGAACACTGAAGCTTTCTTT. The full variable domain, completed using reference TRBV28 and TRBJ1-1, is DVKVTQSSRYLVKRTGEKVFLECVQDMDHENMFWYRQDPGLGLRLIYFSYDVKMKEKGDIPEGYSVSREKKERFSLILESASTNQTSMYLCASRWNTEAFFGQGTRLTVV.

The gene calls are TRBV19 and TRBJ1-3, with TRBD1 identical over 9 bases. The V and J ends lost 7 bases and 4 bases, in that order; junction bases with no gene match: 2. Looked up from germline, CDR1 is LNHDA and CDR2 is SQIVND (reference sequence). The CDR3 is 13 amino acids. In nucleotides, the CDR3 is TGTGCCAGTATGGGGACAGGGGGAAACACCATATATTTT. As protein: CASMGTGGNTIYF. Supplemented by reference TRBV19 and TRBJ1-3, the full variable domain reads DGGITQSPKYLFRKEGQNVTLSCEQNLNHDAMYWYRQDPGQGLRLIYYSQIVNDFQKGDIAEGYSVSREKKESFPLTVTSAQKNPTAFYLCASMGTGGNTIYFGEGSWLTVV.